Sequencing of this T cell receptor beta chain was carried out in a study of blood T cell repertoires in COVID-19. The method was immunoSEQ multiplex PCR; TCRdb's version includes in-frame clones alone and lacks a portion of them. The data show 450,000 or so clones, with 85% to 90% seen just once and roughly 0.78% held by the top ten. This CDR3 is 13 amino acids long. V was shortened by 2 bases and J by 6 bases, with 11 bases between the two germline ends. This receptor was taken from a man aged 18-30 years with COVID-19, enrolled during active disease. V is TRBV12-3 or TRBV12-4 and J is TRBJ2-7; no clear D. Sequencing was carried out using peripheral blood. This chain's CDR3 is CASSLSQMGEQYF. The CDR3 region has the DNA TGTGCCAGCAGTTTATCACAGATGGGCGAGCAGTACTTC.